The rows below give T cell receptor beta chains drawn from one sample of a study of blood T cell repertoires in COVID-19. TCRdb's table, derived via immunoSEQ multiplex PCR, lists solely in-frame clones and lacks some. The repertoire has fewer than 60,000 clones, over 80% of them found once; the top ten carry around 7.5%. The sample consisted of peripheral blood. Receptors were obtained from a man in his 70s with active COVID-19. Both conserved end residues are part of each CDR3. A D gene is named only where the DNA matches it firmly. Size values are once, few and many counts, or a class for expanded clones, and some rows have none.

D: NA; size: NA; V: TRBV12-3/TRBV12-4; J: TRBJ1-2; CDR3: CASSLRGSGGYTF; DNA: TGTGCCAGCAGTTTGCGCGGCAGTGGCGGCTACACCTTC
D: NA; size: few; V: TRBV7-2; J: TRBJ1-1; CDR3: CASSRRGITEAFF; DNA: TGTGCCAGCAGCCGTCGGGGGATCACTGAAGCTTTCTTT
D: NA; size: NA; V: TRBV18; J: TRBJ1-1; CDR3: CASSPPMRGSEAFF; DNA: TGTGCCAGCTCACCACCAATGAGAGGTTCTGAAGCTTTCTTT
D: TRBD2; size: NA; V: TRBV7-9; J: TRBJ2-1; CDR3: CASSFGTSGPMKQFF; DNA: TGTGCCAGCAGCTTCGGGACTAGCGGACCTATGAAGCAGTTCTTC
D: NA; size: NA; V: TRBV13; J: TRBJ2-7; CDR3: CASSLPLRDYEQYF; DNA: TGTGCCAGCAGCTTACCCCTCAGGGACTACGAGCAGTACTTC
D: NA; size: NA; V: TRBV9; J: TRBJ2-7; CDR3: CASSVAAASSYEQYF; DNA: TGTGCCAGCAGCGTAGCTGCGGCAAGCTCCTACGAGCAGTACTTC
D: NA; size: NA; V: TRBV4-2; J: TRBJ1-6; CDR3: CASSQDAGLVGSPLHF; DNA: TGTGCCAGCAGCCAAGATGCGGGGTTGGTCGGTTCACCCCTCCACTTT
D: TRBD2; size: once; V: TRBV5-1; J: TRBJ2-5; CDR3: CASSLAWVSGGAETQYF; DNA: TGCGCCAGCAGCTTGGCGTGGGTTAGCGGGGGGGCAGAGACCCAGTACTTC
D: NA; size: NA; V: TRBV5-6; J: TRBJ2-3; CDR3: CASSLIGQPPGGQYF; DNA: TGTGCCAGCAGCTTGATCGGACAGCCGCCTGGGGGGCAGTATTTT
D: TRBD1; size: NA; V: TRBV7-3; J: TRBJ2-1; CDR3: CASSSGQAPRAYNEQFF; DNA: TGTGCCAGCAGCTCGGGACAGGCTCCTCGAGCCTACAATGAGCAGTTCTTC
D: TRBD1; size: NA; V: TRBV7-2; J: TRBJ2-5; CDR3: CASSLGAGGETQYF; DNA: TGTGCCAGCAGCTTAGGGGCAGGGGGAGAGACCCAGTACTTC
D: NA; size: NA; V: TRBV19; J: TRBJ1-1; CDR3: CASRIGGGNYEAFF; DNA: TGTGCCAGTAGGATCGGTGGGGGGAACTATGAAGCTTTCTTT
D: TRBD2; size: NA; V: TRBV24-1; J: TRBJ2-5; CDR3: CASQGGAQETQYF; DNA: TGTGCCTCCCAGGGAGGGGCCCAAGAGACCCAGTACTTC
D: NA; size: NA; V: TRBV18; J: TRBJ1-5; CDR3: CASSPAGGNQPQHF; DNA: TGTGCCAGCTCACCAGCGGGAGGGAATCAGCCCCAGCATTTT
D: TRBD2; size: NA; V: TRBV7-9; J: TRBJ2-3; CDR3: CASSPSWGLAGASTDTQYF; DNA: TGTGCCAGCAGCCCATCCTGGGGGCTAGCGGGGGCAAGCACAGATACGCAGTATTTT
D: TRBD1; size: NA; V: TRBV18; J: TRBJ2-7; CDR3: CASSPAGGNEQYF; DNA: TGTGCCAGCTCACCAGCAGGGGGCAACGAGCAGTACTTC
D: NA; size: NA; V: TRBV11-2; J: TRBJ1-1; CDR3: CASSLGSGYFF; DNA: TGTGCCAGCAGCTTAGGGTCAGGATACTTCTTT
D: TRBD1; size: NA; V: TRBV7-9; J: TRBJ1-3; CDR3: CASSLRTGTGNTIYF; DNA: TGTGCCAGCAGCTTAAGGACAGGTACTGGAAACACCATATATTTT
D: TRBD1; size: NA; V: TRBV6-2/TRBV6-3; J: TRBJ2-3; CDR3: CASSFRDSATDTQYF; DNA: TGTGCCAGCAGTTTCCGGGACAGTGCCACAGATACGCAGTATTTT
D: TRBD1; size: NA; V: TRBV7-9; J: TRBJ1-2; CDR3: CASSTRTGVYGYTF; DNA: TGTGCCAGCAGCACCCGGACAGGGGTATATGGCTACACCTTC
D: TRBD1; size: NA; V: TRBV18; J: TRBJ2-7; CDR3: CASSPLDRGPSYEQYF; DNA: TGTGCCAGCTCACCATTGGACAGGGGTCCCTCCTACGAGCAGTACTTC
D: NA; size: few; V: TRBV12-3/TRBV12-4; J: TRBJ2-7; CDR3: CASSLEVSYEQYF; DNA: TGTGCCAGCAGTTTGGAGGTCTCCTACGAGCAGTACTTC
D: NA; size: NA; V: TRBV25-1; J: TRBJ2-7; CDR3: CASRPIWQGVVSPRQYF; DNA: TGTGCCAGCAGACCTATATGGCAGGGCGTTGTATCGCCGCGGCAGTACTTC
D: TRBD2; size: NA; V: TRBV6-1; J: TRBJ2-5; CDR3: CASSEAAGIVMKTQYF; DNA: TGTGCCAGCAGTGAAGCAGCGGGGATAGTCATGAAGACCCAGTACTTC
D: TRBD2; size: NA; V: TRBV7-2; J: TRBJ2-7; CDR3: CASSIGGGSYEQYF; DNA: TGTGCCAGCAGTATCGGCGGGGGCTCCTACGAGCAGTACTTC
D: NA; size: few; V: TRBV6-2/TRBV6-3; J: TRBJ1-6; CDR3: CASSTPRNSPLHF; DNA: TGTGCCAGCAGCACCCCACGGAATTCACCCCTCCACTTT
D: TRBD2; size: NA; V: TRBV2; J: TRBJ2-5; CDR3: CASNSLGEGETQYF; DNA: TGTGCCAGCAACTCCCTGGGGGAGGGGGAGACCCAGTACTTC
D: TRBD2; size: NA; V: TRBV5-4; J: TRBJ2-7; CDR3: CASSPVGYTSGDRLYF; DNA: TGTGCCAGCAGCCCAGTAGGTTATACTAGCGGGGACCGACTGTACTTC
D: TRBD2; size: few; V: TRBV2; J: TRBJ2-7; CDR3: CASSPGLASYEQYF; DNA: TGTGCCAGCAGCCCGGGACTAGCGTCCTACGAGCAGTACTTC
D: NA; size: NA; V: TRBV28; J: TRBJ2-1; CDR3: CASLETGYYNEQFF; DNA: TGTGCCAGCTTGGAGACAGGCTACTACAATGAGCAGTTCTTC
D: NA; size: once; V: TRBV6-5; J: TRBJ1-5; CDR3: CASSYGQNQPQHF; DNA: TGTGCCAGCAGTTACGGGCAGAATCAGCCCCAGCATTTT
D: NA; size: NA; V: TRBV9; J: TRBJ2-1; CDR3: CASSVEGVEQFF; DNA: TGTGCCAGCAGCGTAGAAGGGGTAGAGCAGTTCTTC
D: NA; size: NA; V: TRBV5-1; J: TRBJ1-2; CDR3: CASSGGENYGYTF; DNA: TGCGCCAGCAGCGGGGGGGAGAACTATGGCTACACCTTC
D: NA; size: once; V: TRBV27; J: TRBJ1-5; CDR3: CASTGIGGSNQPQHF; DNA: TGTGCCAGCACAGGGATCGGTGGTAGCAATCAGCCCCAGCATTTT
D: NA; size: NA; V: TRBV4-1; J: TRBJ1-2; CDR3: CASSQDLAGAFNYGYTF; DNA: TGCGCCAGCAGCCAAGATCTCGCAGGGGCTTTCAACTATGGCTACACCTTC
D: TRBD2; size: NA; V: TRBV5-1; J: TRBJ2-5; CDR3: CAGSTLAGAETQYF; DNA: TGCGCCGGCAGTACACTAGCGGGGGCAGAGACCCAGTACTTC
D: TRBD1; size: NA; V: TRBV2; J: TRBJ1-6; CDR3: CASSEGGQGNSPLHF; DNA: TGTGCCAGCAGTGAAGGGGGACAGGGGAATTCACCCCTCCACTTT
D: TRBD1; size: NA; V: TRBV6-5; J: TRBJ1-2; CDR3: CASSYALGQGAGGYTF; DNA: TGTGCCAGCAGTTACGCCTTGGGACAGGGGGCGGGTGGCTACACCTTC
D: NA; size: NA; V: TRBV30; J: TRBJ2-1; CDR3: CAWSVAVGNEQFF; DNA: TGTGCCTGGAGTGTAGCGGTGGGCAATGAGCAGTTCTTC
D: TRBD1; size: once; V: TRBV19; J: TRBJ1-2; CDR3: CASSIDGTDYGYTF; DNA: TGTGCCAGTAGTATAGATGGGACAGACTATGGCTACACCTTC
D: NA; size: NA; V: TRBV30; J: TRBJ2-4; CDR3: CAWSGGESNIQYF; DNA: TGTGCCTGGAGTGGGGGGGAATCAAACATTCAGTACTTC
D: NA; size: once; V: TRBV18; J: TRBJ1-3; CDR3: CASSPTPSSGNTIYF; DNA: TGTGCCAGCTCACCAACCCCTAGCTCTGGAAACACCATATATTTT
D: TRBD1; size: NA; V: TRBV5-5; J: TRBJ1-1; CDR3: CASSVSGTGIFEAFF; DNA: TGTGCCAGCAGCGTGTCCGGGACAGGAATCTTTGAAGCTTTCTTT
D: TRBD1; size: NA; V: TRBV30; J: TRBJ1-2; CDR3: CAWKGLRGRGYTF; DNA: TGTGCCTGGAAAGGATTGAGGGGGCGTGGCTACACCTTC
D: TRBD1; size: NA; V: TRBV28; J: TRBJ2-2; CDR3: CASTSGTDNTGELFF; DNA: TGTGCCAGCACCTCCGGGACAGACAACACCGGGGAGCTGTTTTTT
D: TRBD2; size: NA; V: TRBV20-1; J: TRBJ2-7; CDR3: CSASRLAGAYEQYF; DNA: TGCAGTGCTAGTAGGCTAGCGGGGGCCTACGAGCAGTACTTC
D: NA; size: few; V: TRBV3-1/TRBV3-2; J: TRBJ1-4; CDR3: CASSQDLMADEKLFF; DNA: TGTGCCAGCAGCCAAGATCTAATGGCGGATGAAAAACTGTTTTTT
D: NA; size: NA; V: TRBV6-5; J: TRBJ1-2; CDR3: CATSRGDYTF; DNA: TGTGCCACCTCCAGGGGCGACTACACCTTC